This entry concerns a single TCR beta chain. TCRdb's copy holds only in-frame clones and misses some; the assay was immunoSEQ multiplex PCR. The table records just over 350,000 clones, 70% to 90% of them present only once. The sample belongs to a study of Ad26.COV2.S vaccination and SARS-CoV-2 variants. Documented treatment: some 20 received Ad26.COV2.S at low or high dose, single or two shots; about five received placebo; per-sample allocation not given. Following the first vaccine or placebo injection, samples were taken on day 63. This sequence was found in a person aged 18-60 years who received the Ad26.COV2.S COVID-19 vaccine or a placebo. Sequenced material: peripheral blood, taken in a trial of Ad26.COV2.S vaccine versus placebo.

The CDR3 here is CASSLGPSGANVLTF. The DNA of the CDR3 is TGTGCCAGCAGCCTCGGACCATCTGGGGCCAACGTCCTGACTTTC. The chain links TRBV6-2 or TRBV6-3 to TRBJ2-6; D ambiguous. CDR3 length: 15 residues. V shed 6 bases and J shed 1 base, with 10 bases lying between them. Germline assignment: CDR1 MNHEY and CDR2 SVGEGT.